This T cell receptor beta chain is drawn from a study of patients and donors after allogeneic stem cell transplantation. TCRdb independently ran MiXCR on the RT-PCR reads; one entry per CDR3 protein. The sample gives more than 850,000 distinct CDR3 sequences, about 20% of which show up once; approximately 5.9% is in the top ten. Germline V gives CDR1 KGHDR, CDR2 SFDVKD. CDR3 length equals 15 residues. The junction had 2 bases not matched to a gene; V was cut back by 0 bases and J by 3 bases. The clonotype was recovered from a human donor who was either an allogeneic HSCT recipient or a stem cell or donor lymphocyte infusion donor (not recorded which). It is not recorded whose cells these are; they may come from a transplant donor. Sequencing was carried out using blood, either unsorted or a sorted T cell fraction (not recorded which). This chain connects TRBV24-1 to TRBJ1-2; 8 nucleotides agree with TRBD1. The DNA for the CDR3 is TGTGCCACCAGTGATTTGGGACAGGGCGACTATGGCTACACCTTC. It is translated as CATSDLGQGDYGYTF.